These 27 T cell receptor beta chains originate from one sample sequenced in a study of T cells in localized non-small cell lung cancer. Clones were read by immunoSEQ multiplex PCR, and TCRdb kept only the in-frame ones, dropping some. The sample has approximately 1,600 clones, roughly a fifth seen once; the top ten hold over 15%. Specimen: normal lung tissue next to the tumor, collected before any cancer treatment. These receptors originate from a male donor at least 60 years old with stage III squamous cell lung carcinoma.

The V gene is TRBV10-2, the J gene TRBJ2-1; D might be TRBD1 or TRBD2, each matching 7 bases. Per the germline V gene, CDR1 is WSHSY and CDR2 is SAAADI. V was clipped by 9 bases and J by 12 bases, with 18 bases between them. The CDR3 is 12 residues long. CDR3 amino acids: CASSSGGGAQFF. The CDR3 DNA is TGCGCCAGTTCCTCAGGGGGGGGAGCGCAGTTCTTC.

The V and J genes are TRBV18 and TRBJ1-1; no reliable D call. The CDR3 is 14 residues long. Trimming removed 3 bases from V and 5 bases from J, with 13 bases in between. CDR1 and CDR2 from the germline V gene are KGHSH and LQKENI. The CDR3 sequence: CASSPLGWETEAFF. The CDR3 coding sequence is TGTGCCAGCTCACCCCTGGGCTGGGAGACTGAAGCTTTCTTT.

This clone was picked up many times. In nucleotides, the CDR3 is TGTGCCAGCAGCTGGCAAATGGGGGCCACGGGCACTGAAGCTTTCTTT. Its protein product is CASSWQMGATGTEAFF. The V call is TRBV11-3, the J call TRBJ1-1, with TRBD1 as a possible D gene (6 bases). Germline V gene lookup returns CDR1 SGHNT and CDR2 YENEEA. This CDR3 comprises 16 residues. V lost 4 bases to trimming and J lost 4 bases, with 19 bases between them.

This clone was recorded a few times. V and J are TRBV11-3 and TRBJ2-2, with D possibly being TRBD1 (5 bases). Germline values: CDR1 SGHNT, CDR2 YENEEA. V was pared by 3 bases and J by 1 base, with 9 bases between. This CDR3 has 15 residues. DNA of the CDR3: TGTGCCAGCAGCTTCGGACACGGGAACACCGGGGAGCTGTTTTTT. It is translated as CASSFGHGNTGELFF.

The CDR3: CSASGQGDTGELFF. In DNA form, the CDR3 reads TGCAGCGCCTCGGGACAGGGTGACACCGGGGAGCTGTTTTTT. V and J are TRBV29-1 and TRBJ2-2; TRBD1 agrees at 9 bases. Trimming at V came to 7 bases and at J to 3 bases, leaving 6 bases not matched to a gene. The CDR3 contains 14 residues. Germline CDR1 reads SQVTM; CDR2 reads ANQGSEA.

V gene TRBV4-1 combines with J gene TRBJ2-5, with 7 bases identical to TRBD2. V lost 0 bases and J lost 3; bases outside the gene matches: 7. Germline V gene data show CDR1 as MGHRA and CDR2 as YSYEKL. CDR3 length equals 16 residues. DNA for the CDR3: TGCGCCAGCAGCCAAGATTTCCGGGGGAGGGAAGAGACCCAGTACTTC. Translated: CASSQDFRGREETQYF.

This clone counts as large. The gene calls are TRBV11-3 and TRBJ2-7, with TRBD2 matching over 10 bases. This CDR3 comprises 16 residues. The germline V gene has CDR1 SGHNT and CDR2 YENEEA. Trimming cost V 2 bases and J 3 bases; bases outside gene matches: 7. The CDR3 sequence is CASSLPVAGGDYEQYF. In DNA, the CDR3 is TGTGCCAGCAGCTTACCGGTAGCGGGGGGAGACTACGAGCAGTACTTC. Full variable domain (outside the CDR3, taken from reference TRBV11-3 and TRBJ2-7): EAGVVQSPRYKIIEKKQPVAFWCNPISGHNTLYWYLQNLGQGPELLIRYENEEAVDDSQLPKDRFSAERLKGVDSTLKIQPAELGDSAVYLCASSLPVAGGDYEQYFGPGTRLTVT.

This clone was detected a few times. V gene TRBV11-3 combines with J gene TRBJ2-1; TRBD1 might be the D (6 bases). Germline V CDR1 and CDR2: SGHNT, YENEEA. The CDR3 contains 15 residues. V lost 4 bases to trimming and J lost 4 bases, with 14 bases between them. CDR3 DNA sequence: TGTGCCAGCAGCTGGGACACCGAAACGTACAATGAGCAGTTCTTC. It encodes CASSWDTETYNEQFF.

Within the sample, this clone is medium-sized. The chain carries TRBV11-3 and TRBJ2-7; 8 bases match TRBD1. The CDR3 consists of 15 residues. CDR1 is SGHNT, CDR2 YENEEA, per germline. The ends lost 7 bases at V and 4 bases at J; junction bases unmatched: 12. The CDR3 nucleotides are TGTGCCAGCAACCTCGGACAGGGAGTTGGGTACGAGCAGTACTTC. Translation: CASNLGQGVGYEQYF.

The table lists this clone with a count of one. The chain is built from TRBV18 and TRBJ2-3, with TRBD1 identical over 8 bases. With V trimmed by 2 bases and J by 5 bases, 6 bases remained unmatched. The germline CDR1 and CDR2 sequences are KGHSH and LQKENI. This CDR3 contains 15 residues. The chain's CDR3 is CASSPGGQGRDTQYF. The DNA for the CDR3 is TGTGCCAGCTCACCAGGAGGACAGGGAAGAGATACGCAGTATTTT.

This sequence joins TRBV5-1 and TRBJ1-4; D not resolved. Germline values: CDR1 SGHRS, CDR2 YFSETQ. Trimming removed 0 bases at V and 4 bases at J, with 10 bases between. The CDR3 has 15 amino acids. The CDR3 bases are TGCGCCAGCAGCTTGGGGCAGGCCAATAATGAAAAACTGTTTTTT. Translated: CASSLGQANNEKLFF. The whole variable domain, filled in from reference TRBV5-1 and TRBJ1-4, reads KAGVTQTPRYLIKTRGQQVTLSCSPISGHRSVSWYQQTPGQGLQFLFEYFSETQRNKGNFPGRFSGRQFSNSRSEMNVSTLELGDSALYLCASSLGQANNEKLFFGSGTQLSVL.

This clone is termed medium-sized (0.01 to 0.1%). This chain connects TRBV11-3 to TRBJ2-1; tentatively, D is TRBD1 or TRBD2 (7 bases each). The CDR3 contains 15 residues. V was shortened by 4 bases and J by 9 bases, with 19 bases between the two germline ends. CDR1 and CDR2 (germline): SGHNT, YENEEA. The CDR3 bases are TGTGCCAGCAGCTCGTTCCGACAGGGAGGGAGTGAGCAGTTCTTC. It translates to CASSSFRQGGSEQFF.

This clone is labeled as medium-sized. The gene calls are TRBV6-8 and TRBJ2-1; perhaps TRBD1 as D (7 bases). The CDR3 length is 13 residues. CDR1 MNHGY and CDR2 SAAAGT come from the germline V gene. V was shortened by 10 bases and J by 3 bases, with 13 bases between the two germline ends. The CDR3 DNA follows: TGTGCCATGCGGGACAGCAACTACAATGAGCAGTTCTTC. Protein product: CAMRDSNYNEQFF.

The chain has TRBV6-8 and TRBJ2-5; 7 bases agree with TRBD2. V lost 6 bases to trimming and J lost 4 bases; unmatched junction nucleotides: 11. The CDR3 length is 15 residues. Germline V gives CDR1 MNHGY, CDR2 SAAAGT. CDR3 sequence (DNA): TGTGCCAGCAGCCGCATGGGGGGGTTATCAGAGACCCAGTACTTC. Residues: CASSRMGGLSETQYF.

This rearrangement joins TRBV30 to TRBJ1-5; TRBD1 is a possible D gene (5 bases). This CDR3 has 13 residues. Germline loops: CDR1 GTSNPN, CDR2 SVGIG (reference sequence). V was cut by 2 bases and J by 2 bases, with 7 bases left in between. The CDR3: CAWSLGGNQPQHF. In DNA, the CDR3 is TGTGCCTGGAGTTTAGGGGGCAATCAGCCCCAGCATTTT.

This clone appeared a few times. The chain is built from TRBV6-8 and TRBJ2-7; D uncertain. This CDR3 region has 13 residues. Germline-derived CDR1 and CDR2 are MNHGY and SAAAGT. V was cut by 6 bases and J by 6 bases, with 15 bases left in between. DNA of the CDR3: TGTGCCAGCAGGAACCATCGTCTTCTCGAGCAGTACTTC. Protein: CASRNHRLLEQYF.

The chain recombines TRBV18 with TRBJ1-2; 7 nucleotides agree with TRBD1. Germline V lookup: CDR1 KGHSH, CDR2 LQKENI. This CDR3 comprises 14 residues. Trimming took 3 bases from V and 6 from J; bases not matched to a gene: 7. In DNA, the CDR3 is TGTGCCAGCTCACCGACAGGGCTCAGGAATGGCTACACCTTC. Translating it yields CASSPTGLRNGYTF.

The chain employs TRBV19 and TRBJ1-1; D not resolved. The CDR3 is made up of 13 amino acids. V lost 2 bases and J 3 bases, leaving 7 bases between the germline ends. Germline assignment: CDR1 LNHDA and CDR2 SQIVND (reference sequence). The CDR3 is CASSILRDTEAFF. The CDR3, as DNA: TGTGCCAGTAGTATATTGCGTGACACTGAAGCTTTCTTT. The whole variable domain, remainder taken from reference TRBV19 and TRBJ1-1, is DGGITQSPKYLFRKEGQNVTLSCEQNLNHDAMYWYRQDPGQGLRLIYYSQIVNDFQKGDIAEGYSVSREKKESFPLTVTSAQKNPTAFYLCASSILRDTEAFFGQGTRLTVV.

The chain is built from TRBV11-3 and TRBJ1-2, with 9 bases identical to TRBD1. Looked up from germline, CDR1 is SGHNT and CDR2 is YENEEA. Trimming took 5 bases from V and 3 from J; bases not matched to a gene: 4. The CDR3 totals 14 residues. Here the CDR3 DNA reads TGTGCCAGCAGCCTGGGACAGGGTTACTATGGCTACACCTTC. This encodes CASSLGQGYYGYTF.

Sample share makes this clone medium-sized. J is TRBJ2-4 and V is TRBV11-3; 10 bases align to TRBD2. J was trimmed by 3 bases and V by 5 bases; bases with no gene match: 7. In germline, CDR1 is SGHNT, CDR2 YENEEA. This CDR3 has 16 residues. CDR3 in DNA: TGTGCCAGCAGCCCCAGCGGGGGGGTGGGCAAAAACATTCAGTACTTC. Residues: CASSPSGGVGKNIQYF.

The CDR3 protein is CASSGTPGQGNSPGELFF. For the CDR3, the DNA is TGTGCCAGCAGTGGTACGCCGGGACAGGGAAATTCCCCCGGGGAGCTGTTTTTT. The chain couples TRBV6-8 to TRBJ2-2, with 9 bases fitting TRBD1. Germline V CDR1 and CDR2: MNHGY, SAAAGT. J lost 6 bases, V lost 5 bases, and 16 bases had no gene match. This CDR3 region has 18 residues.

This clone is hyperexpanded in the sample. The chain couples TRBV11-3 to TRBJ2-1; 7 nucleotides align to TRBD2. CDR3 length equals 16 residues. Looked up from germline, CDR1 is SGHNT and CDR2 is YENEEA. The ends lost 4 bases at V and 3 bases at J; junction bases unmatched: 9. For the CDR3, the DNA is TGTGCCAGCAGCTCGTCCGGGACTACCTACTACAATGAGCAGTTCTTC. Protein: CASSSSGTTYYNEQFF.

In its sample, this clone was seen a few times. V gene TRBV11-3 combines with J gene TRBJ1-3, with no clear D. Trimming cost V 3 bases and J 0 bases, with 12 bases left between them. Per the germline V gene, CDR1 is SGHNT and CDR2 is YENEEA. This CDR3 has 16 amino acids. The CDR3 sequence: CASSLGGLFSGNTIYF. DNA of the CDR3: TGTGCCAGCAGCTTGGGAGGTCTTTTCTCTGGAAACACCATATATTTT.

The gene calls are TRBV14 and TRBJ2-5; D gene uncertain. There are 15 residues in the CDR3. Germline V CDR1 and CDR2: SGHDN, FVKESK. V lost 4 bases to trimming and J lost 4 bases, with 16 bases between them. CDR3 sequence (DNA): TGTGCCAGCAGCCCTTTGGGCGCAGGCTCAGAGACCCAGTACTTC. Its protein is CASSPLGAGSETQYF.

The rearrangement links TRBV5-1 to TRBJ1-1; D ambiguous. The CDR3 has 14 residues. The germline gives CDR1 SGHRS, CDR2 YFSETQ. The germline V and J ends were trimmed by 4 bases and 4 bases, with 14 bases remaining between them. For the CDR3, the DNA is TGCGCCAGCAGCGATACAGTGGGGTCCACTGAAGCTTTCTTT. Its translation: CASSDTVGSTEAFF.

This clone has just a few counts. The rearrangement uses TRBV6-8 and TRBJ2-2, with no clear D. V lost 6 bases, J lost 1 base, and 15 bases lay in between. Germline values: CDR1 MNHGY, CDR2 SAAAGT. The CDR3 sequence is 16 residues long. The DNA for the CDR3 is TGTGCCAGCAGGGCGTTTAGGCAGCTGAACACCGGGGAGCTGTTTTTT. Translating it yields CASRAFRQLNTGELFF.

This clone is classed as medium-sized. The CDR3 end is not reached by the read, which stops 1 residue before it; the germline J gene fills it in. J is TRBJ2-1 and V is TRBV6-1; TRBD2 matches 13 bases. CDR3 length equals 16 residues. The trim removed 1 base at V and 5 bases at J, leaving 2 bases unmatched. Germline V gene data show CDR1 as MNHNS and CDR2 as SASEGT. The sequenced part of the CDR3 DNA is TGTGCCAGCAGTGAAGGGACTAGCGGGGGCGACAATGAGCAGTTC. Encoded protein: CASSEGTSGGDNEQF. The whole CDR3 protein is CASSEGTSGGDNEQFF.